A single sample is the source of the 6 T cell receptor beta chains below, sequenced in a study of cytomegalovirus exposure and HLA in healthy donors. PCR primers comprised 60 Vbeta and 13 Jbeta primers. Profiling relied on immunoSEQ multiplex PCR, and the TCRdb table lists in-frame clones only, not all of them. Of about 180,000 clones listed, around 77% were seen once; the top ten hold approximately 2.5%. What was sequenced was PBMCs. These receptors were taken from a man in his 60s in good health and CMV-seronegative.

The chain carries TRBV30 and TRBJ1-5, with D tentatively TRBD1 (6 bases). CDR1 is GTSNPN and CDR2 is SVGIG in the germline V gene (reference sequence). This CDR3 has 14 amino acids. V lost 1 base, J lost 7 bases, and 14 bases lay in between. The CDR3 loop is CAWSGVQGRQPQHF. Here the CDR3 DNA reads TGTGCCTGGAGTGGGGTCCAGGGGCGGCAGCCCCAGCATTTT. Variable domain in full (rest from reference TRBV30 and TRBJ1-5): SQTIHQWPATLVQPVGSPLSLECTVEGTSNPNLYWYRQAAGRGLQLLFYSVGIGQISSEVPQNLSASRPQDRQFILSSKKLLLSDSGFYLCAWSGVQGRQPQHFGDGTRLSIL.

The chain joins TRBV6-5 to TRBJ2-7; 8 bases match TRBD1. This CDR3 is built from 14 residues. The germline gives CDR1 MNHEY, CDR2 SVGAGI. With 5 bases clipped from V and 2 bases from J, the junction kept 5 bases outside the gene matches. This CDR3 is CASSADRVPYEQYF. For the CDR3, the DNA is TGTGCCAGCAGTGCGGACAGGGTTCCCTACGAGCAGTACTTC.

The rearrangement joins TRBV6-5 to TRBJ1-1, with a possible D match to TRBD1 (5 bases). This CDR3 spans 16 amino acids. Trimming removed 2 bases from V and 0 bases from J, with 13 bases in between. The germline V gene encodes CDR1 MNHEY and CDR2 SVGAGI. In DNA, the CDR3 is TGTGCCAGCAGTTACGAAAGGGGTTGGATGAACACTGAAGCTTTCTTT. Its translation is CASSYERGWMNTEAFF.

This clone was seen only once. The chain is built from TRBV4-1 and TRBJ2-3, with TRBD1 identical over 9 bases. Germline V lookup: CDR1 MGHRA, CDR2 YSYEKL. Trimming cost V 2 bases and J 4 bases; bases outside gene matches: 7. The CDR3 is 16 amino acids. The CDR3 DNA reads as TGCGCCAGCAGCCAACTGGGGACAGGGATTGCAGATACGCAGTATTTT. Its protein is CASSQLGTGIADTQYF.

J is TRBJ2-1 and V is TRBV9, with 10 bases matching TRBD2. The CDR3 totals 18 residues. V lost 1 base and J lost 1; bases outside the gene matches: 8. Germline CDR1 is SGDLS and CDR2 is YYNGEE. The CDR3 coding sequence is TGTGCCAGCAGCGTAAGAGCGGGAGGGCCCCTTTCCTACAATGAGCAGTTCTTC. The encoded protein is CASSVRAGGPLSYNEQFF.

This clone was recorded once. V is TRBV9 and J is TRBJ2-7, with D perhaps matching TRBD1 (6 bases). Germline CDR1 and CDR2: SGDLS and YYNGEE. The CDR3 contains 14 residues. V was trimmed by 4 bases and J by 3 bases, leaving 14 bases between them. CDR3 in amino acids: CASSPTKTGYEQYF. CDR3 in DNA: TGTGCCAGCAGCCCCACTAAGACAGGCTACGAGCAGTACTTC. Drawing the rest from reference TRBV9 and TRBJ2-7, the complete variable domain is DSGVTQTPKHLITATGQRVTLRCSPRSGDLSVYWYQQSLDQGLQFLIQYYNGEERAKGNILERFSAQQFPDLHSELNLSSLELGDSALYFCASSPTKTGYEQYFGPGTRLTVT.